Included here is one TCR beta chain sequence, with context. The antigen is not known. These data come from a study of T-cell reconstitution after alpha-beta-depleted transplantation in children. V gave up 2 bases and J gave up 3 bases, with 20 bases separating them. There are 18 residues in the CDR3. Per germline, CDR1 SGHKS and CDR2 YYEKEE (reference sequence). Broader study findings: TCRbeta diversity was high at day 60 in some patients (a result of surviving recipient T cells and thymic progenitors). When one year had passed after transplant, most T-cell counts and diversity came from newly produced T cells. Several hundred graft clones that had expanded were reportedly the source of alpha-beta T cells about two months after transplant.

A library of TCRbeta sequences, prepared with unique molecular identifiers, was generated. TCRdb re-analysed the PCR reads in MiXCR, keeping a single row per CDR3 protein. The repertoire includes tens of thousands of distinct CDR3 sequences, about 47% of them detected once, and less than 45% sits in the top ten. This receptor was obtained from a boy in the first two years of life with SCID, due to receive a stem cell transplant. The sequencing here drew on peripheral blood, taken before TCRalphabeta/CD19-depleted stem cell transplant. The genes are TRBV5-5 and TRBJ1-4; D is possibly TRBD1 (5 bases). In nucleotides, the CDR3 is TGTGCCAGCAGCTTTTCACCCGGCGTGGGGACCTCTAATGAAAAACTGTTTTTT. This gives the protein CASSFSPGVGTSNEKLFF.